This T cell receptor (beta chain) was identified in a study of cytomegalovirus exposure and HLA in healthy donors. Study results and limitations: A previous analysis found most TCR beta V segments productive roughly 87% or roughly 30% of the time. Most CMV-associated TCR beta chains were later found to appear HLA-restricted. In presence/absence analyses, roughly uniform sequencing depth across donors was assumed. Across HLA loci, a later analysis found differing TCR association rates, with DRB1 most and HLA-C fewest.

Primers: 60 Vbeta forward and 13 Jbeta reverse. The assay was immunoSEQ multiplex PCR, and TCRdb's table has in-frame clones only and misses some. This sample yields some 87,000 clones, of which about two thirds are seen a single time; over 5% belongs to the top ten. The V end lost 6 bases, the J end lost 6 bases, and 8 bases lay between the germline ends. Per germline, CDR1 MNHNY and CDR2 SVGAGI (reference sequence). This CDR3 comprises 12 residues. This clone was observed a few times. The antigen remains unidentified. The sequence derives from a woman in her twenties or thirties in good health and CMV-seropositive. Sequencing input: PBMCs. The gene calls are TRBV6-6 and TRBJ2-2, with no clear D. CDR3 protein: CASSLASGELFF. In DNA, the CDR3 is TGTGCCAGCAGCTTAGCCTCCGGGGAGCTGTTTTTT.